Sequencing of this T cell receptor (beta chain) was carried out in a study of blood T cell repertoires in COVID-19. This clone was seen only a few times. Repertoires were generated with immunoSEQ multiplex PCR, while TCRdb's copy carries only in-frame clones and drops some. The sample gives about 30,000 clones, 68% of which show up once; around a sixth is in the top ten. The ends were cut back, 0 bases at V and 9 bases at J, with 18 bases in the middle. Germline V gene data show CDR1 as MNHEY and CDR2 as SVGEGT. The CDR3 extends over 17 amino acids. This clonotype was sampled from a human donor in a cohort sampled during active COVID-19. Sequencing was done on a sample of peripheral blood. V usage is TRBV6-2 or TRBV6-3 and J usage is TRBJ1-6, with D perhaps matching TRBD1 (5 bases). This chain's CDR3 is CASSYSGSSARASPLHF. The DNA of the CDR3 is TGTGCCAGCAGTTACTCGGGCTCGTCAGCCAGGGCTTCACCCCTCCACTTT.